This entry lists 9 T cell receptor beta chains sequenced from one sample in a study of vaccination and CD4 T cells after COVID-19. Their recognized antigens are unknown. Indicated time point: late sampling 161 to 241 days after vaccination in a few convalescent patients. Treatment indicated: roughly 10-day PBMC culture with coronavirus spike peptide pools or control peptides (ViraFEST assay). CD4+ T cells that had been cultured provided DNA sequenced with the Oncomine TCR Beta short-read assay. TCRdb ran MiXCR on the PCR reads and lists one entry per CDR3 protein. The data hold tens of thousands of distinct CDR3 sequences, with under 40% observed a single time. The sample here was CD4+ T cells from blood, cultured in vitro, taken about 7 months after SARS-CoV-2 vaccination. These receptors came from a human donor who had recovered from COVID-19.

This clonotype appeared a few times. This rearrangement joins TRBV15 to TRBJ1-2, with 8 nucleotides matching TRBD1. Germline V gene sequence: CDR1 LNHNV, CDR2 YYDKDF (reference sequence). The CDR3 consists of 15 residues. The J segment lost 4 bases and the V segment lost 1 base, leaving 5 bases of the junction unmatched. The CDR3 region is CATSRATGGAYGYTF. The CDR3 DNA is TGTGCCACCAGCAGAGCTACAGGGGGAGCCTATGGCTACACCTTC.

This clonotype was observed a handful of times. The chain recombines TRBV19 with TRBJ1-6, with D possibly matching TRBD1 (5 bases). The V end lost 1 base, the J end lost 4 bases, and 14 bases lay between the germline ends. This CDR3 is built from 17 residues. CDR1 and CDR2 (germline): LNHDA, SQIVND (reference sequence). The CDR3 sequence: CASSIAVDGGYNSPLHF. CDR3 nucleotides: TGTGCCAGTAGTATAGCGGTGGACGGGGGGTATAATTCACCCCTCCACTTT. Combining the CDR3 with reference TRBV19 and TRBJ1-6 gives the whole variable domain DGGITQSPKYLFRKEGQNVTLSCEQNLNHDAMYWYRQDPGQGLRLIYYSQIVNDFQKGDIAEGYSVSREKKESFPLTVTSAQKNPTAFYLCASSIAVDGGYNSPLHFGNGTRLTVT.

CDR3 loop: CASSLLRGPRTDTQYF. As DNA, the CDR3 is TGTGCCAGCAGCCTCCTCCGGGGGCCTCGCACAGATACGCAGTATTTT. V is TRBV7-2 and J is TRBJ2-3; tentatively, D is TRBD1 or TRBD2 (6 bases each). The V end lost 5 bases, the J end lost 1 base, and 16 bases lay between the germline ends. From germline, CDR1 is SGHTA and CDR2 FQGNSA. The CDR3 length is 16 residues.

The CDR3 nucleotides read TGCAGTGCTAGTCGGTTCGGGGGGGCTCAAGAGACCCAGTACTTC. Amino acid sequence: CSASRFGGAQETQYF. V usage is TRBV20-1 and J usage is TRBJ2-5; 8 bases are shared with TRBD2. The germline CDR1 and CDR2 sequences are DFQATT and SNEGSKA (reference sequence). This CDR3 has 15 amino acids. V shed 3 bases, J shed 2 bases, and the junction held 8 bases outside the gene matches.

The V call is TRBV5-8, the J call TRBJ2-3; 10 bases align to TRBD1. With V trimmed by 4 bases and J by 3 bases, 11 bases remained unmatched. Per germline, CDR1 SGHTS and CDR2 YDEGEE. The CDR3 has 17 amino acids. The CDR3 here is CASSLSLWGQGTDTQYF. DNA of the CDR3: TGTGCCAGCAGCCTATCACTCTGGGGACAGGGGACAGATACGCAGTATTTT.

This clonotype was counted between two and nine times. The chain recombines TRBV4-2 with TRBJ2-1, with no clear D. Germline V gives CDR1 LGHNA, CDR2 YNFKEQ. The CDR3 has 15 residues. The V end lost 1 base, the J end lost 3 bases, and 10 bases lay between the germline ends. The CDR3 DNA sequence: TGTGCCAGCAGCCAAGGGATTAGCCGCTACAATGAGCAGTTCTTC. As protein: CASSQGISRYNEQFF.

This clonotype was seen a few times. The V call is TRBV25-1, the J call TRBJ1-2, with D hard to call. CDR3 length: 15 amino acids. In germline, CDR1 is MGHDK, CDR2 SYGVNS. V was trimmed by 1 base and J by 7 bases, leaving 16 bases between them. CDR3 in amino acids: CASSEWDGWSAGYTF. In DNA form, the CDR3 reads TGTGCCAGCAGTGAATGGGATGGATGGAGCGCTGGCTACACCTTC.

The rearrangement joins TRBV20-1 to TRBJ2-2, with 12 bases identical to TRBD2. With 0 bases clipped from V and 5 bases from J, the junction kept 4 bases outside the gene matches. Germline loops: CDR1 DFQATT, CDR2 SNEGSKA (reference sequence). This CDR3 comprises 16 residues. This CDR3 reads CSARDRLAGETGELFF. The DNA of the CDR3 is TGCAGTGCTAGAGATCGACTAGCGGGAGAAACCGGGGAGCTGTTTTTT.

This clonotype was recorded a few times. This chain joins TRBV5-1 and TRBJ2-5; maybe TRBD1 (6 bases). CDR1 is SGHRS and CDR2 is YFSETQ in the germline V gene. V gave up 2 bases and J gave up 1 base, with 24 bases separating them. The CDR3 loop spans 19 amino acids. CDR3 residues: CASSLALTGPGPTQETQYF. Written as DNA, the CDR3 is TGCGCCAGCAGCTTAGCCCTGACAGGTCCGGGACCCACCCAAGAGACCCAGTACTTC.